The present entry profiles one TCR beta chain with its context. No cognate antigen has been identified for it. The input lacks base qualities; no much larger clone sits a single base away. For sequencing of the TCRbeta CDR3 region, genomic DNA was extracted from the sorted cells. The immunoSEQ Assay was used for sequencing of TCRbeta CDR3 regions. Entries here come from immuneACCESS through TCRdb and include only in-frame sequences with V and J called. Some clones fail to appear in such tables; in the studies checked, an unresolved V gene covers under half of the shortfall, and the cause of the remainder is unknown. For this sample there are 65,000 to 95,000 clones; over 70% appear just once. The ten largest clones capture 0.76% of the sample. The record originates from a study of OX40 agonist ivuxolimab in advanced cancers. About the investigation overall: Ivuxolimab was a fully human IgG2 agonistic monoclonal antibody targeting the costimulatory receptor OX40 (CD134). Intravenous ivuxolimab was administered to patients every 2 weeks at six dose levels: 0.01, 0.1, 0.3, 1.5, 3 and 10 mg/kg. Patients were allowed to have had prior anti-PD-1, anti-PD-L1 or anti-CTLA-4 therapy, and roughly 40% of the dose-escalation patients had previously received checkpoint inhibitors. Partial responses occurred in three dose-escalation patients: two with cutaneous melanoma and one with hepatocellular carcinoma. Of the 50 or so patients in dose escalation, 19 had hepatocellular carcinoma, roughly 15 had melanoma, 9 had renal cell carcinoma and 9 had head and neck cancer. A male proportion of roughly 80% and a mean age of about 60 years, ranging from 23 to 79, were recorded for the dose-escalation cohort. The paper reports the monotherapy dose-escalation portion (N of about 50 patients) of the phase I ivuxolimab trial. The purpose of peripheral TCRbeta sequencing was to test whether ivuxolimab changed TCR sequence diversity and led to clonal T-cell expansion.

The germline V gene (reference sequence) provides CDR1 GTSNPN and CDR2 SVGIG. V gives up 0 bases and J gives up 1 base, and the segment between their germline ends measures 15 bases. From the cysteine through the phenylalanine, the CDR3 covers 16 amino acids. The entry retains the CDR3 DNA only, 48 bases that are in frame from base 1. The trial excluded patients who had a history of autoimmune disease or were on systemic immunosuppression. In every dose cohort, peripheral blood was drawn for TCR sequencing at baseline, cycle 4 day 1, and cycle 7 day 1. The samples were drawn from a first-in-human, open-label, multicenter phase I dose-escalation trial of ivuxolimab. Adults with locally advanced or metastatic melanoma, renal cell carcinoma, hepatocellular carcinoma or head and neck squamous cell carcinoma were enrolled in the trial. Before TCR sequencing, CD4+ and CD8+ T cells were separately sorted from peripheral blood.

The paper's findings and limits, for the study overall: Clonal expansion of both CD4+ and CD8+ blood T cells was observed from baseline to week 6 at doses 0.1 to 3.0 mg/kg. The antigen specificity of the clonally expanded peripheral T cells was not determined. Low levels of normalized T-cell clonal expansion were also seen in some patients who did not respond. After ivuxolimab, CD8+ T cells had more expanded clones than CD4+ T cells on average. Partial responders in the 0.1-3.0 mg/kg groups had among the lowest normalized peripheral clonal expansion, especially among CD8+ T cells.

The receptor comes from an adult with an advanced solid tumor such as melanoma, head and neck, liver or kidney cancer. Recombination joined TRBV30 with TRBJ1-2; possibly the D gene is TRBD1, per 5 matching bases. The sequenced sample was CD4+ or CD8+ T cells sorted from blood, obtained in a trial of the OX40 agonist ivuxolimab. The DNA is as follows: TGTGCCTGGAGTGTATTGGGGCCATCGCTTAACTATGGCTACACCTTC. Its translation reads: CAWSVLGPSLNYGYTF.